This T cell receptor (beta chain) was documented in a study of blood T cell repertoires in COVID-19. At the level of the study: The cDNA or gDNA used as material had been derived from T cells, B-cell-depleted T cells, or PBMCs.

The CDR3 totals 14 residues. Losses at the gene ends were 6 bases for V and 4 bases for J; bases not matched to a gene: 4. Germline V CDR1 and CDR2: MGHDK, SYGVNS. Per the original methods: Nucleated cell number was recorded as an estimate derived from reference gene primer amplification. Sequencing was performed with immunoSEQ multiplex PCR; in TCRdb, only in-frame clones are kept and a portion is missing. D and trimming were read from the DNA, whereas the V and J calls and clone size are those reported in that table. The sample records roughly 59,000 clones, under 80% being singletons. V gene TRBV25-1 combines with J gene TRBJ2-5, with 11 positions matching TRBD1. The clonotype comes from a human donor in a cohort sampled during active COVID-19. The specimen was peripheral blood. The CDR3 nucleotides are TGTGCCAGCAGACGGACAGGGGGCATAGAGACCCAGTACTTC. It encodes CASRRTGGIETQYF.